One and the same sample provided the 3 T cell receptor beta chains below, sequenced in a study of blood T cell repertoires in COVID-19. TCRdb's copy holds only in-frame clones and misses some; the assay was immunoSEQ multiplex PCR. The repertoire holds 75,000 to 90,000 clones, with just under 80% as singletons. The sequenced sample was peripheral blood. Receptor source: a man aged 55 to 69 with COVID-19, enrolled during active disease.

This clone was detected only a few times. One end of the junction fails to match germline, which may point to a read error. The chain carries TRBV7-7 and TRBJ2-5, with a tentative D call TRBD2 (5 bases). The CDR3 runs to 14 residues. From germline, CDR1 is SSHAT and CDR2 FNYEAQ (reference sequence). The CDR3 sequence: CASSLGVGLETQYF. The DNA of the CDR3 is TGTGCTAGCAGCTTGGGAGTCGGCCTGGAGACCCAGTACTTC.

CDR3 residues: CASSLGGNLRETQYF. CDR3 DNA sequence: TGTGCCAGCAGCTTAGGCGGGAATTTAAGGGAGACCCAGTACTTC. The rearrangement uses TRBV11-3 and TRBJ2-5, with D tentatively TRBD2 (6 bases). Trimming removed 1 base from V and 5 bases from J, with 14 bases in between. Germline CDR1 and CDR2: SGHNT and YENEEA. CDR3 length: 15 amino acids. Complete variable domain (other parts from reference TRBV11-3 and TRBJ2-5): EAGVVQSPRYKIIEKKQPVAFWCNPISGHNTLYWYLQNLGQGPELLIRYENEEAVDDSQLPKDRFSAERLKGVDSTLKIQPAELGDSAVYLCASSLGGNLRETQYFGPGTRLLVL.

The sample holds one count of this clone. This chain links TRBV3-1 (or the pseudogene TRBV3-2) with TRBJ2-3, with D hard to call. This CDR3 region has 12 residues. Trimming cost V 4 bases and J 6 bases, with 8 bases left between them. Germline V gene lookup returns CDR1 LGHDT and CDR2 YNNKEL (reference sequence). The CDR3 region is CASSPTGDTQYF. CDR3 nucleotides: TGTGCCAGCAGCCCCACTGGTGATACGCAGTATTTT.